This entry features one T cell receptor (beta chain) sequence. What it binds is unknown. These data come from a study of cytomegalovirus exposure and HLA in healthy donors. Study conclusions and caveats: For most TCR beta V segments, an earlier analysis put the productive rate at about 90% or about 30% of the time.

A multiplex PCR was run with 60 Vbeta primers and 13 Jbeta primers. Measured with immunoSEQ multiplex PCR; TCRdb has only the in-frame clones, and not every one. The data show 110,000 to 150,000 clones, roughly 78% seen once. The V gene lost 4 bases and the J gene lost 3 bases, with 10 bases spanning the gap. The germline gives CDR1 SGHNT, CDR2 YYREEE (reference sequence). CDR3 length: 13 amino acids. The genes are TRBV5-4 and TRBJ2-5; D is possibly TRBD2 (5 bases). Sequencing was performed on PBMCs. The clonotype comes from a female donor in good health and CMV-seronegative. The CDR3 spells CASSPWGEETQYF. DNA for the CDR3: TGTGCCAGCAGCCCTTGGGGAGAAGAGACCCAGTACTTC.